Detailed here is one TCR beta chain. No antigen is known for it. When the RNA was reverse transcribed, random hexamers were used with an input of about 0.5 to 1 ug. An immunoSEQ multiplex PCR amplified TCR beta CDR3 over 54 Vbeta and 13 Jbeta. MiXCR was run by TCRdb on the immunoSEQ multiplex PCR reads, yielding one entry per CDR3 protein. The sample records some 180,000 distinct CDR3 sequences, less than 95% being singletons. The CDR3 runs 16 residues. The V and J ends lost 5 bases and 2 bases, in that order; junction bases with no gene match: 7. Per germline, CDR1 SGHAT and CDR2 FQDESV (reference sequence). TCR beta sequencing covered blood CD8+ and CD4+ T cells. This entry comes from a study of CD8 T cells in Susac syndrome. Whole-study results and caveats: Regarding the TCR sequencing and HLA analysis, the study admitted that a relatively small number of individuals were involved.

This TCR was recovered from a human donor in good health. Input material: CD4+ T cells from PBMCs. V and J are TRBV11-1 and TRBJ2-1; 9 bases align to TRBD1. The CDR3 protein is CASSRQGQGTYNEQFF. The DNA of the CDR3 is TGTGCCAGCAGCCGACAGGGACAGGGAACCTACAATGAGCAGTTCTTC.